One and the same sample provided the 25 T cell receptor beta chains below, sequenced in a study of cytomegalovirus exposure and HLA in healthy donors. Measured with immunoSEQ multiplex PCR; TCRdb has only the in-frame clones, and not every one. The sample includes a few hundred thousand clones, roughly 87% of them seen just once. Sequenced: PBMCs. These receptor sequences come from a woman in her thirties in good health and CMV-seronegative.

The chain uses TRBV28 and TRBJ1-2, with TRBD1 identical over 8 bases. The germline CDR1 and CDR2 sequences are MDHEN and SYDVKM. The CDR3 totals 16 residues. V trimming: 1 base; J trimming: 2 bases; junction bases outside the gene matches: 6. DNA for the CDR3: TGTGCCAGCAGTTTATTCCGGACAGGGCGGAACTATGGCTACACCTTC. Translation: CASSLFRTGRNYGYTF.

The genes are TRBV18 and TRBJ2-1, with D uncertain. The CDR3 contains 15 residues. Germline values: CDR1 KGHSH, CDR2 LQKENI. The ends were cut back, 3 bases at V and 3 bases at J, with 12 bases in the middle. CDR3 region: CASSPQDLVYNEQFF. The DNA for the CDR3 is TGTGCCAGCTCACCCCAGGACCTTGTCTACAATGAGCAGTTCTTC.

The chain uses TRBV27 and TRBJ2-2; tentatively, D is TRBD2 (6 bases). The germline gives CDR1 MNHEY, CDR2 SMNVEV (reference sequence). V was pared by 7 bases and J by 5 bases, with 14 bases between. This CDR3 is built from 14 residues. The CDR3: CASKVRGLTGELFF. CDR3 DNA sequence: TGTGCCAGCAAAGTCCGGGGGTTGACCGGGGAGCTGTTTTTT.

The chain joins TRBV13 to TRBJ2-3; 7 nucleotides align to TRBD2. CDR3 length: 14 residues. Germline lookup yields CDR1 PRHDT and CDR2 FYEKMQ (reference sequence). V dropped 5 bases and J dropped 5; count of bases not matched to a gene: 7. Here the CDR3 DNA reads TGTGCCAGCAGCGCCCGACTAGCTAGAGATACGCAGTATTTT. Translated: CASSARLARDTQYF.

This clone occurred once. The chain employs TRBV19 and TRBJ2-1; 11 nucleotides match TRBD2. Germline V gene data show CDR1 as LNHDA and CDR2 as SQIVND (reference sequence). The CDR3 contains 15 residues. The J segment lost 9 bases and the V segment lost 1 base, leaving 5 bases of the junction unmatched. CDR3 in amino acids: CASSIALAGGGEQFF. CDR3 bases: TGTGCCAGTAGTATAGCGCTAGCGGGAGGTGGTGAGCAGTTCTTC.

V and J are TRBV6-1 and TRBJ2-3; TRBD2 matches 8 bases. This CDR3 has 15 residues. CDR1 and CDR2 (germline): MNHNS, SASEGT. Losses at the gene ends were 4 bases for V and 2 bases for J; bases not matched to a gene: 5. For the CDR3, the DNA is TGTGCCAGCAGTGTCGCGGGACTAGTCACAGATACGCAGTATTTT. Its protein product is CASSVAGLVTDTQYF.

The V call is TRBV29-1, the J call TRBJ2-5, with TRBD2 as a possible D gene (6 bases). Per germline, CDR1 SQVTM and CDR2 ANQGSEA. V lost 6 bases and J 5 bases, leaving 16 bases between the germline ends. The CDR3 sequence is 13 residues long. CDR3 DNA sequence: TGCAGCGTGTACTTGACTAGTGGGGAGACCCAGTACTTC. It encodes CSVYLTSGETQYF.

CDR3 nucleotides: TGTGCCAGCAGCTTAGGACAGGTAGAGACCCAGTACTTC. Translating it yields CASSLGQVETQYF. V and J are TRBV7-8 and TRBJ2-5; tentative D call: TRBD1 (6 bases). V was trimmed by 1 base and J by 4 bases, leaving 7 bases between them. CDR3 length equals 13 residues. CDR1 is SGHVS, CDR2 FQNEAQ, per germline.

The chain carries TRBV27 and TRBJ2-5; D assignment may be TRBD1 or TRBD2 (6 bases each). This CDR3 region has 13 residues. Trimming took 5 bases from V and 4 from J, leaving 11 bases between them. Germline values: CDR1 MNHEY, CDR2 SMNVEV (reference sequence). The CDR3, as DNA: TGTGCCAGCAGTACAAGGGGGGCAGAGACCCAGTACTTC. Protein product: CASSTRGAETQYF.

V and J are TRBV28 and TRBJ2-7, with D perhaps assigned TRBD1 or TRBD2 (5 bases each). The CDR3 sequence is 20 residues long. Germline assignment: CDR1 MDHEN and CDR2 SYDVKM. Trimming removed 7 bases at V and 3 bases at J, with 34 bases between. Here the CDR3 DNA reads TGTGCCAGCATCGCCGACGGTGGGGGAATCTGGGGAGATCCGTACTACGAGCAGTACTTC. Amino acids: CASIADGGGIWGDPYYEQYF.

This clone occurred once. The chain is built from TRBV6-5 and TRBJ2-1, with 11 bases aligning to TRBD2. Germline lookup yields CDR1 MNHEY and CDR2 SVGAGI. After removal of 0 bases from V and 7 bases from J, the junction contained 5 bases not matched to a gene. The CDR3 has 16 amino acids. CDR3: CASSYSGLAVLNEQFF. In nucleotides, the CDR3 is TGTGCCAGCAGTTACTCGGGACTAGCGGTTTTAAATGAGCAGTTCTTC.

This chain uses TRBV28 with TRBJ1-2; D might be TRBD1 (6 bases). Per germline, CDR1 MDHEN and CDR2 SYDVKM. The CDR3 is made up of 14 amino acids. V shed 3 bases and J shed 7 bases, with 15 bases lying between them. The CDR3 DNA follows: TGTGCCAGCAGTTTGGGGGGCGAAGGCTCTGGCTACACCTTC. It codes for CASSLGGEGSGYTF.

This chain connects TRBV14 to TRBJ2-7, with TRBD1 matching over 11 bases. The CDR3 runs 15 residues. J lost 4 bases, V lost 1 base, and 3 bases had no gene match. CDR1 SGHDN and CDR2 FVKESK come from the germline V gene. The CDR3 sequence: CASSQGWDRGYEQYF. CDR3 in DNA: TGTGCCAGCAGCCAAGGCTGGGACAGGGGGTACGAGCAGTACTTC.

The gene calls are TRBV19 and TRBJ2-3; TRBD2 matches 7 bases. This CDR3 has 17 amino acids. V lost 4 bases to trimming and J lost 1 base; unmatched junction nucleotides: 11. Germline CDR1 and CDR2: LNHDA and SQIVND (reference sequence). The DNA for the CDR3 is TGTGCCAGTAGTACCCCATGGGCGGGAGATGGCACAGATACGCAGTATTTT. This translates into CASSTPWAGDGTDTQYF. The full variable domain, with the rest looked up from reference TRBV19 and TRBJ2-3, is DGGITQSPKYLFRKEGQNVTLSCEQNLNHDAMYWYRQDPGQGLRLIYYSQIVNDFQKGDIAEGYSVSREKKESFPLTVTSAQKNPTAFYLCASSTPWAGDGTDTQYFGPGTRLTVL.

The chain has TRBV11-3 and TRBJ2-7; the D gene is possibly TRBD1 (6 bases). CDR3 length: 15 amino acids. From germline, CDR1 is SGHNT and CDR2 YENEEA. The V end was cut by 5 bases, the J end by 3 bases, with 17 bases between. CDR3 nucleotides: TGTGCCAGCAGCCCCGGCGGCAGGGGTTTCTACGAGCAGTACTTC. Translating it yields CASSPGGRGFYEQYF.

The V gene is TRBV11-2, the J gene TRBJ1-1; D not resolved. Germline V CDR1 and CDR2: SGHAT, FQNNGV. Trimming took 1 base from V and 0 from J, leaving 9 bases between them. The CDR3 covers 15 residues. The CDR3 sequence is CASSLALTMNTEAFF. The CDR3 DNA reads TGTGCCAGCAGCTTAGCCCTGACCATGAACACTGAAGCTTTCTTT. Full variable domain (missing parts from reference TRBV11-2 and TRBJ1-1): EAGVAQSPRYKIIEKRQSVAFWCNPISGHATLYWYQQILGQGPKLLIQFQNNGVVDDSQLPKDRFSAERLKGVDSTLKIQPAKLEDSAVYLCASSLALTMNTEAFFGQGTRLTVV.

This chain links TRBV4-1 with TRBJ1-2; 7 bases fit TRBD1. Germline-derived CDR1 and CDR2 are MGHRA and YSYEKL. V trimming: 0 bases; J trimming: 3 bases; junction bases outside the gene matches: 7. This CDR3 has 16 amino acids. The CDR3 DNA reads TGCGCCAGCAGCCAAGATCTCGACAGGGCTGACTATGGCTACACCTTC. Its translation: CASSQDLDRADYGYTF.

The chain uses TRBV30 and TRBJ1-4, with 9 nucleotides matching TRBD1. CDR1 is GTSNPN, CDR2 SVGIG, per germline (reference sequence). The CDR3 consists of 14 residues. The V segment lost 5 bases and the J segment 9 bases; nucleotides outside the gene matches: 10. The CDR3 loop is CAWGTGTGRKKLFF. CDR3 DNA sequence: TGTGCCTGGGGAACCGGGACAGGGAGGAAAAAACTGTTTTTT.

The chain has TRBV7-9 and TRBJ2-7; a possible D gene is TRBD1 (6 bases). The germline CDR1 and CDR2 sequences are SEHNR and FQNEAQ (reference sequence). The germline V and J ends were trimmed by 5 bases and 0 bases, with 17 bases remaining between them. The CDR3 extends over 16 amino acids. The CDR3 region is CASSRTDRSISYEQYF. The DNA for the CDR3 is TGTGCCAGCAGCCGTACGGACAGATCTATCTCCTACGAGCAGTACTTC.

The J gene is TRBJ2-7, the V gene TRBV19; maybe TRBD1 (7 bases). The CDR3 loop spans 14 amino acids. The germline V gene encodes CDR1 LNHDA and CDR2 SQIVND (reference sequence). V lost 6 bases and J 0 bases, leaving 12 bases between the germline ends. CDR3 bases: TGTGCCAGTAGCAGGGGGGACCACTCCTACGAGCAGTACTTC. Protein: CASSRGDHSYEQYF.

The rearrangement links TRBV5-6 to TRBJ2-5; no firm D call. This CDR3 has 13 amino acids. Trimming left V 7 bases short and J 0 bases short, with 10 bases between. Germline V CDR1 and CDR2: SGHDT, YYEEEE. In DNA, the CDR3 is TGTGCCAGCTCGGACCCGCACCAAGAGACCCAGTACTTC. Protein: CASSDPHQETQYF.

The V call is TRBV27, the J call TRBJ2-3; D might be TRBD2 (6 bases). Trimming took 2 bases from V and 1 from J, leaving 10 bases between them. The CDR3 is 15 amino acids. Germline V CDR1 and CDR2: MNHEY, SMNVEV (reference sequence). CDR3 sequence (DNA): TGTGCCAGCAGTTTAGGGGCTAGCGGCACAGATACGCAGTATTTT. As protein: CASSLGASGTDTQYF.

The rearrangement uses TRBV25-1 and TRBJ2-7, with D hard to call. V was pared by 3 bases and J by 6 bases, with 6 bases between. Germline-derived CDR1 and CDR2 are MGHDK and SYGVNS. The CDR3 loop spans 11 amino acids. The CDR3 DNA reads TGTGCCAGCAGTGAGGGTTTCGAGCAGTACTTC. This encodes CASSEGFEQYF.

This clone showed up many times. The chain uses TRBV10-3 and TRBJ1-1, with 7 positions matching TRBD1. CDR1 is ENHRY and CDR2 is SYGVKD in the germline V gene. CDR3 size: 13 residues. V lost 6 bases and J lost 4; bases outside the gene matches: 5. The CDR3 sequence: CAIRQGVSTEAFF. In DNA form, the CDR3 reads TGTGCCATCAGGCAGGGGGTTAGCACTGAAGCTTTCTTT.

This chain links TRBV9 with TRBJ2-3; 14 nucleotides line up with TRBD2. There are 22 residues in the CDR3. With 3 bases clipped from V and 3 bases from J, the junction kept 21 bases outside the gene matches. Germline-derived CDR1 and CDR2 are SGDLS and YYNGEE. CDR3 amino acids: CASSAYRGVPGLAGVGTDTQYF. CDR3 in DNA: TGTGCCAGCAGCGCATACAGGGGAGTCCCGGGACTAGCGGGAGTTGGGACAGATACGCAGTATTTT.